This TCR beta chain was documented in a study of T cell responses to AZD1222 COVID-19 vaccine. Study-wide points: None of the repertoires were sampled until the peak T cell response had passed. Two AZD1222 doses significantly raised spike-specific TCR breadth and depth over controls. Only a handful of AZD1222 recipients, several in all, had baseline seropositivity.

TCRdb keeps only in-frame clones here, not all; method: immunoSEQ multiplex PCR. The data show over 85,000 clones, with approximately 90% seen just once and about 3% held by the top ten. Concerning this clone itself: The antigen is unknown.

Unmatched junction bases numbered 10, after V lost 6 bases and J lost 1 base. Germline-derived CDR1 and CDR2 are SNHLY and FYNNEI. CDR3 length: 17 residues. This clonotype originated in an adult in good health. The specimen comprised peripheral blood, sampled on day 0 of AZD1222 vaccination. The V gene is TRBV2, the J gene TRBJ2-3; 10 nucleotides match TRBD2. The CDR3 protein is CASRTIPGLARTDTQYF. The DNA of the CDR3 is TGTGCCAGCAGGACTATACCGGGACTAGCGCGCACAGATACGCAGTATTTT.